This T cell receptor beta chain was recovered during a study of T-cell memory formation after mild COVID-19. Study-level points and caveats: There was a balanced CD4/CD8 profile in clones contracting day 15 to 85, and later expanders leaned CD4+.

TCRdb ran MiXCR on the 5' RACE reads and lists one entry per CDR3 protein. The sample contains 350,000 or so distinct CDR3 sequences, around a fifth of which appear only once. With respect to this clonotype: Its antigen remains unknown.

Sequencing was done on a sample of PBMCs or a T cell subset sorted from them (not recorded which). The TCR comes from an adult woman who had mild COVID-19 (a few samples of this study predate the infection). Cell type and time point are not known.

The CDR3 reads CASSQYWYNEQFF. The CDR3 bases are TGTGCCAGCAGCCAGTACTGGTACAATGAGCAGTTCTTC. The V gene is TRBV7-2, the J gene TRBJ2-1; D not certain. The CDR3 is made up of 13 amino acids. The germline gives CDR1 SGHTA, CDR2 FQGNSA. The germline V and J ends were trimmed by 5 bases and 4 bases, with 9 bases remaining between them.